This T cell receptor beta chain derives from a study of response to subunit inactivated influenza vaccine. Overall study findings and caveats: Every seasonal influenza vaccination brings in few new T cells, the authors suggested.

Each CDR3 protein is one row after TCRdb ran MiXCR on the RT-PCR reads. Of about 300,000 distinct CDR3 sequences in the sample, approximately 20% were seen once. As concerns this clonotype: As yet, its antigen is unknown.

In germline, CDR1 is SGHTA, CDR2 FQGNSA. The length of the CDR3 is 12 residues. The germline V and J ends were trimmed by 8 bases and 0 bases, with 7 bases remaining between them. This clonotype was sampled from a man aged 50 to 69 who received an inactivated influenza vaccine. This specimen consisted of PBMCs from blood, obtained around 22 months after vaccination. This chain uses TRBV7-2 with TRBJ2-5, with D possibly being TRBD1 (5 bases). The CDR3 DNA reads TGTGCCAGCGGCAGGGACCAAGAGACCCAGTACTTC. Amino acid sequence: CASGRDQETQYF.